Presented here are 29 T cell receptor beta chains from one specimen sequenced in a study of long-term antiretroviral therapy in people with HIV. This was the immunoSEQ v3.0 assay at survey level. The table came from immunoSEQ multiplex PCR; TCRdb's copy has only in-frame clones and leaves some out. Altogether tens of thousands of clones are present, around 85% being singletons, with the ten largest covering about 6%. This specimen was unsorted PBMCs, taken 3.1 years after starting antiretroviral therapy. All receptors come from a woman aged 50 to 60 with HIV.

The CDR3 reads CASSDRAGSNTEAFF. DNA of the CDR3: TGTGCCAGCAGTGATAGGGCAGGTTCGAACACTGAAGCTTTCTTT. The chain combines TRBV6-1 with TRBJ1-1; D is uncertain. Trimming took 3 bases from V and 1 from J, leaving 12 bases between them. Looked up from germline, CDR1 is MNHNS and CDR2 is SASEGT. This CDR3 spans 15 amino acids.

The V call is TRBV5-1, the J call TRBJ2-7, with D perhaps assigned TRBD1 or TRBD2 (6 bases each). There are 13 residues in the CDR3. Germline V lookup: CDR1 SGHRS, CDR2 YFSETQ. Trimming took 0 bases from V and 5 from J, leaving 9 bases between them. CDR3: CASSLEGGDEQYF. The CDR3 region has the DNA TGCGCCAGCAGCTTGGAGGGGGGAGACGAGCAGTACTTC.

The table lists this clone with a few counts. The rearrangement joins TRBV6-1 to TRBJ1-5; 7 positions agree with TRBD1. This CDR3 is 14 amino acids long. Germline V gives CDR1 MNHNS, CDR2 SASEGT. Trimming at V came to 6 bases and at J to 6 bases, leaving 8 bases not matched to a gene. CDR3 loop: CASSQGGLSQPQHF. CDR3 DNA: TGTGCCAGCAGCCAGGGGGGCCTCAGTCAGCCCCAGCATTTT.

This clone was counted between two and nine times. V usage is TRBV6-1 and J usage is TRBJ2-7, with 9 bases identical to TRBD1. CDR1 MNHNS and CDR2 SASEGT come from the germline V gene. This CDR3 comprises 15 residues. The trim removed 3 bases at V and 4 bases at J, leaving 7 bases unmatched. CDR3 in amino acids: CASSDWTGVVYEQYF. For the CDR3, the DNA is TGTGCCAGCAGTGACTGGACAGGGGTAGTATACGAGCAGTACTTC.

This chain connects TRBV11-2 to TRBJ2-7; TRBD1 aligns across 7 bases. The V gene's germline CDR1 is SGHAT and CDR2 FQNNGV. V shed 3 bases and J 4 bases; nucleotides not matched to a gene: 6. The CDR3 runs to 14 residues. CDR3 residues: CASSFGAGGYEQYF. CDR3 in DNA: TGTGCCAGCAGCTTTGGGGCAGGGGGATACGAGCAGTACTTC.

This clone appeared a few times. This chain connects TRBV11-2 to TRBJ2-7; D is unresolved. Trimming cost V 1 base and J 2 bases, with 12 bases left between them. There are 15 residues in the CDR3. Germline V gene lookup returns CDR1 SGHAT and CDR2 FQNNGV. CDR3 in DNA: TGTGCCAGCAGCTTAGTACCCCAGCCCGCCTACGAGCAGTACTTC. The encoded protein is CASSLVPQPAYEQYF.

Comments on this clone: Sequence at one end of the junction differs from germline and may be a read error. The chain joins TRBV6-1 to TRBJ2-7, with D tentatively TRBD1 (5 bases). This CDR3 has 10 residues. Germline V CDR1 and CDR2: MNHNS, SASEGT. CDR3 in amino acids: CACRDREQYF. CDR3 sequence (DNA): TGTGCCTGCAGGGATAGGGAGCAGTACTTC.

This rearrangement joins TRBV5-6 to TRBJ2-5, with D possibly called TRBD1 or TRBD2 (6 bases each). Trimming removed 0 bases from V and 3 bases from J, with 15 bases in between. This CDR3 comprises 16 residues. Germline CDR1 reads SGHDT; CDR2 reads YYEEEE. The DNA for the CDR3 is TGTGCCAGCAGCTTGGAATTGGAGGGGGGCGAAGAGACCCAGTACTTC. This sequence encodes CASSLELEGGEETQYF.

The rearrangement links TRBV5-5 to TRBJ1-3; D might be TRBD1 (5 bases). This CDR3 comprises 16 residues. V shed 4 bases and J shed 0 bases, with 14 bases lying between them. In germline, CDR1 is SGHKS, CDR2 YYEKEE (reference sequence). The CDR3 protein is CASSGGRGDSGNTIYF. CDR3 nucleotides: TGTGCCAGCAGCGGGGGACGGGGGGACTCTGGAAACACCATATATTTT.

This chain connects TRBV11-3 to TRBJ2-7; either TRBD1 or TRBD2 may fit D (6 bases each). CDR3 length: 13 residues. Germline lookup yields CDR1 SGHNT and CDR2 YENEEA. Trimming cost V 5 bases and J 5 bases, with 13 bases left between them. The CDR3 DNA sequence: TGTGCCAGCAGCGGAGGGGGACGTAACGAGCAGTACTTC. Residues: CASSGGGRNEQYF.

This clone appeared a few times. J is TRBJ1-2 and V is TRBV9; 8 nucleotides line up with TRBD1. Germline lookup yields CDR1 SGDLS and CDR2 YYNGEE. J gave up 3 bases and V 6 bases, and 1 base lay outside the gene matches. The CDR3 contains 12 residues. Here the CDR3 reads CASTDRDYGYTF. CDR3 DNA sequence: TGTGCCAGCACGGACAGGGACTATGGCTACACCTTC.

This clone occurred a few times. The gene calls are TRBV11-1 and TRBJ2-3, with a tentative D call TRBD2 (6 bases). Trimming took off 5 bases at V and 1 base at J, with 19 bases between the two ends. Germline assignment: CDR1 SGHAT and CDR2 FQDESV (reference sequence). CDR3 length: 17 amino acids. CDR3 coding DNA: TGTGCCAGCAGCCCCCGGGGATTAGCGGTTCGCACAGATACGCAGTATTTT. It specifies CASSPRGLAVRTDTQYF.

This clone has just one count. The chain is built from TRBV6-5 and TRBJ2-3, with a weak D call TRBD1 (6 bases). Germline V gene sequence: CDR1 MNHEY, CDR2 SVGAGI. The V and J ends lost 2 bases and 3 bases respectively, with 9 bases between them. This CDR3 region has 14 residues. The CDR3 region is CASSYGQGTDTQYF. Here the CDR3 DNA reads TGTGCCAGCAGTTACGGCCAGGGGACAGATACGCAGTATTTT.

This sequence joins TRBV12-5 and TRBJ1-3; tentative D call: TRBD1 (5 bases). CDR3 size: 16 residues. In germline, CDR1 is LGHNT, CDR2 FRNRAP. V was cut by 3 bases and J by 4 bases, with 16 bases left in between. The CDR3 DNA reads as TGTGCTAGTGGTTTCGTCTTTGACAGCAGGGGAAACACCATATATTTT. It yields the protein CASGFVFDSRGNTIYF.

The J gene is TRBJ2-3, the V gene TRBV7-2; D ambiguous. Trimming took off 5 bases at V and 4 bases at J, with 13 bases between the two ends. The CDR3 sequence is 14 residues long. Germline V lookup: CDR1 SGHTA, CDR2 FQGNSA. CDR3 nucleotide sequence: TGTGCCAGCAGCGCCCTACAGCCCGCAGATACGCAGTATTTT. Encoded protein: CASSALQPADTQYF. Drawing the rest from reference TRBV7-2 and TRBJ2-3, the complete variable domain is GAGVSQSPSNKVTEKGKDVELRCDPISGHTALYWYRQSLGQGLEFLIYFQGNSAPDKSGLPSDRFSAERTGGSVSTLTIQRTQQEDSAVYLCASSALQPADTQYFGPGTRLTVL.

V and J are TRBV2 and TRBJ2-3, with D perhaps matching TRBD2 (6 bases). The germline V and J ends were trimmed by 4 bases and 2 bases, with 13 bases remaining between them. Per the germline V gene, CDR1 is SNHLY and CDR2 is FYNNEI. The CDR3 loop spans 15 amino acids. CDR3 bases: TGTGCCAGCAGTGGGCACGCGGGACCCACAGATACGCAGTATTTT. Residues: CASSGHAGPTDTQYF.

J is TRBJ2-5 and V is TRBV27, with D possibly TRBD1 on 6 matching bases. The CDR3 is made up of 15 amino acids. V dropped 0 bases and J dropped 1 base, with 9 bases sitting between them. Germline V gene lookup returns CDR1 MNHEY and CDR2 SMNVEV (reference sequence). In DNA form, the CDR3 reads TGTGCCAGCAGTTTATCCCGACAGGCCCAAGAGACCCAGTACTTC. Amino acid sequence: CASSLSRQAQETQYF.

V gene TRBV13 combines with J gene TRBJ1-3; 10 bases are a match to TRBD1. Germline CDR1 is PRHDT and CDR2 is FYEKMQ (reference sequence). The CDR3 has 19 amino acids. Losses at the gene ends were 2 bases for V and 4 bases for J; bases not matched to a gene: 14. The CDR3 DNA reads as TGTGCCAGCAGCTTATACGGACAGGGGGGTATATCGTCCGGAAACACCATATATTTT. This encodes CASSLYGQGGISSGNTIYF.

This clone was counted only a few times. This chain joins TRBV4-3 and TRBJ1-2; the D gene is possibly TRBD1 (5 bases). This CDR3 has 11 amino acids. The V gene's germline CDR1 is LGHNA and CDR2 YSLEER. Between the trimmed V and J ends, which lost 4 bases and 6 bases, there was a span of 6 bases. In DNA, the CDR3 is TGCGCCAGCAGCCGAGGGGATGGCTACACCTTC. Protein: CASSRGDGYTF.

The V gene is TRBV5-6, the J gene TRBJ1-5; D is perhaps TRBD1 (6 bases). Germline V gene data show CDR1 as SGHDT and CDR2 as YYEEEE. This CDR3 has 14 amino acids. Trimming took 0 bases from V and 6 from J, leaving 10 bases between them. The CDR3 nucleotides are TGTGCCAGCAGCTTGGCGCAGGGGTTTCAGCCCCAGCATTTT. It yields the protein CASSLAQGFQPQHF. The full variable domain, its missing parts supplied by reference TRBV5-6 and TRBJ1-5, is DAGVTQSPTHLIKTRGQQVTLRCSPKSGHDTVSWYQQALGQGPQFIFQYYEEEERQRGNFPDRFSGHQFPNYSSELNVNALLLGDSALYLCASSLAQGFQPQHFGDGTRLSIL.

This chain uses TRBV7-3 with TRBJ1-1, with D unclear. Germline CDR1 is SGHTA and CDR2 is FQGTGA. V was cut by 0 bases and J by 0 bases, with 11 bases left in between. This CDR3 region has 16 residues. The CDR3 spells CASSLTPTMMNTEAFF. For the CDR3, the DNA is TGTGCCAGCAGCTTAACCCCGACAATGATGAACACTGAAGCTTTCTTT.

The chain uses TRBV7-9 and TRBJ2-3, with 11 bases that match TRBD2. CDR1 SEHNR and CDR2 FQNEAQ come from the germline V gene (reference sequence). The V and J ends lost 4 bases and 1 base, in that order; junction bases with no gene match: 7. This CDR3 spans 17 amino acids. CDR3 sequence (DNA): TGTGCCAGCAGCTCAAGGGGGGGACTAGCGGGCACAGATACGCAGTATTTT. It yields the protein CASSSRGGLAGTDTQYF.

The V gene is TRBV18, the J gene TRBJ1-4; possible D gene TRBD1, 5 bases. The CDR3 extends over 14 amino acids. The ends were cut back, 3 bases at V and 5 bases at J, with 10 bases in the middle. Looked up from germline, CDR1 is KGHSH and CDR2 is LQKENI. CDR3 loop: CASSPSGGNEKLFF. CDR3 in DNA: TGTGCCAGCTCACCGTCCGGGGGGAATGAAAAACTGTTTTTT.

The chain combines TRBV11-2 with TRBJ1-4; a weak D match, TRBD1 (6 bases). Deletions cut 5 bases from V and 7 bases from J, with 17 bases between. The CDR3 spans 15 residues. Germline V CDR1 and CDR2: SGHAT, FQNNGV. In nucleotides, the CDR3 is TGTGCCAGCAGCGCTAAACAGGGAAGGAGTGAAAAACTGTTTTTT. This gives the protein CASSAKQGRSEKLFF.

V and J are TRBV7-9 and TRBJ2-5, with D possibly matching TRBD2 (7 bases). Per germline, CDR1 SEHNR and CDR2 FQNEAQ (reference sequence). Trimming took off 4 bases at V and 3 bases at J, with 21 bases between the two ends. The CDR3 has 17 residues. The CDR3 nucleotides read TGTGCCAGCAGCTCCTCACCAGGTGGGGGGGCCGAAGAGACCCAGTACTTC. It specifies CASSSSPGGGAEETQYF.

This chain links TRBV5-1 with TRBJ2-7; 10 bases fit TRBD2. The CDR3 consists of 16 residues. The germline CDR1 and CDR2 sequences are SGHRS and YFSETQ. V was clipped by 0 bases and J by 3 bases; unmatched bases: 6. The CDR3 DNA reads TGCGCCAGCAGCTTGGAAGGACTAGCGGTGAACTACGAGCAGTACTTC. Its protein product is CASSLEGLAVNYEQYF.

The V and J genes are TRBV2 and TRBJ2-7; D may match TRBD1 or TRBD2 (6 bases each). CDR3 length: 12 amino acids. Germline V gene data show CDR1 as SNHLY and CDR2 as FYNNEI. V lost 11 bases, J lost 6 bases, and 17 bases lay in between. The CDR3 nucleotides are TGTGCCGTACCGAGGGGGGATGGCGAGCAGTACTTC. This codes for CAVPRGDGEQYF.

The chain carries TRBV15 and TRBJ2-3; TRBD2 aligns across 12 bases. Germline-derived CDR1 and CDR2 are LNHNV and YYDKDF (reference sequence). J lost 8 bases, V lost 0 bases, and 15 bases had no gene match. There are 19 residues in the CDR3. CDR3 region: CATSRDMALAGGSAPTQYF. The CDR3 DNA follows: TGTGCCACCAGCAGAGATATGGCACTAGCGGGGGGTTCGGCCCCTACGCAGTATTTT.

The chain is built from TRBV5-6 and TRBJ1-4, with D maybe TRBD1 (6 bases). CDR3 length: 14 residues. Germline loops: CDR1 SGHDT, CDR2 YYEEEE. V shed 5 bases and J shed 4 bases, with 12 bases lying between them. Here the CDR3 reads CASRRGQFNEKLFF. In DNA, the CDR3 is TGTGCCAGCAGGAGAGGACAGTTTAATGAAAAACTGTTTTTT.